A selection of T cell receptor beta chains follows, all from one sample in a study of T cell repertoires in cytomegalovirus infection. Via MiXCR, TCRdb re-called the reads, giving one row per CDR3 protein. The data hold about 680,000 distinct CDR3 sequences, with around 24% observed a single time. Sample: CD8+ T cells from PBMCs. These receptors all stem from a human donor in good health (CMV status not recorded). Some clones in this sample may be carry-over from other donors' samples. CDR3s include the opening cysteine and the closing phenylalanine or tryptophan. D genes are given only for firm matches. Size is omitted from some rows. Given values are once, few, many or a class for expanded clones.

d_call	cdr3_length	v_call	clone_size	j_call	cdr3_aa	cdr3_nt
-	14	TRBV6-5	few	TRBJ2-5	CASSPPGPQETQYF	TGTGCCAGCAGTCCCCCAGGGCCCCAAGAGACCCAGTACTTC
TRBD1	17	TRBV28	many	TRBJ1-5	CASSFFRSGTGNQPQHF	TGTGCCAGCAGTTTCTTCCGTTCTGGGACAGGGAATCAGCCCCAGCATTTT
TRBD1	15	TRBV7-2	many	TRBJ1-1	CASSDDLQGVTEAFF	TGTGCCAGCAGCGATGATTTACAGGGGGTGACTGAAGCTTTCTTT
-	13	TRBV20-1	few	TRBJ1-2	CSARSIGSRGYTF	TGCAGTGCTAGATCTATTGGGAGTAGAGGCTACACCTTC
TRBD2	15	TRBV7-2	many	TRBJ2-5	CASSSGLAAGETQYF	TGTGCCAGCAGCTCAGGACTAGCGGCAGGGGAGACCCAGTACTTC
TRBD1	16	TRBV27	-	TRBJ1-5	CASSSLTGKFNQPQHF	TGTGCCAGCAGTTCGTTGACAGGGAAATTCAATCAGCCCCAGCATTTT
-	13	TRBV7-2	many	TRBJ2-7	CASSPDDSYEQYF	TGTGCCAGCAGCCCGGACGATTCCTACGAGCAGTACTTC
-	12	TRBV14	-	TRBJ2-1	CASSQAHNEQFF	TGTGCCAGCAGCCAGGCACACAATGAGCAGTTCTTC
TRBD1	12	TRBV10-3	-	TRBJ1-5	CAIGTGNQPQHF	TGTGCCATTGGGACAGGCAATCAGCCCCAGCATTTT
-	11	TRBV29-1	-	TRBJ2-7	CSVEVRDEQYF	TGCAGCGTTGAAGTCAGAGACGAGCAGTACTTC
-	18	TRBV7-4	-	TRBJ1-5	CASSNLQDMSSSNQPQHF	TGTGCCAGCAGCAACTTACAGGATATGAGCAGTTCCAATCAGCCCCAGCATTTT
-	19	TRBV6-5	-	TRBJ2-2	CASSLLGEPTAENTGELFF	TGTGCCAGCAGTTTACTCGGGGAACCAACGGCAGAAAACACCGGGGAGCTGTTTTTT
-	14	TRBV5-5	once	TRBJ2-4	CASSFGGIENIQYF	TGTGCCAGCAGCTTCGGGGGCATCGAAAACATTCAGTACTTC
TRBD1	16	TRBV6-5	few	TRBJ1-6	CASSKIPGTGYSPLHF	TGTGCCAGCAGTAAAATTCCCGGGACAGGGTATTCACCCCTCCACTTT
TRBD1	14	TRBV29-1	-	TRBJ2-7	CSVETGATRYEQYF	TGCAGCGTTGAAACAGGGGCCACGCGATACGAGCAGTACTTC
-	15	TRBV28	-	TRBJ2-4	CANSFALLAKNIQYF	TGTGCCAACAGTTTCGCTTTGTTGGCCAAAAACATTCAGTACTTC
TRBD2	14	TRBV6-5	few	TRBJ2-3	CASSYSSGVDTQYF	TGTGCCAGCAGTTACAGTAGCGGGGTAGATACGCAGTATTTT
-	12	TRBV25-1	few	TRBJ1-2	CASTGRRDGYTF	TGTGCCAGCACTGGCAGGAGAGATGGCTACACCTTC
-	15	TRBV7-8	few	TRBJ2-7	CASSLMDTDSYEQYF	TGTGCCAGCAGCTTAATGGACACCGACTCCTACGAGCAGTACTTC
TRBD1	14	TRBV7-9	many	TRBJ2-1	CASSFAVMDREQFF	TGTGCCAGCAGCTTTGCAGTAATGGACAGGGAGCAGTTCTTC
TRBD1	14	TRBV7-9	-	TRBJ1-4	CAILLGTADEKLFF	TGTGCCATTCTTTTGGGGACAGCTGACGAAAAACTGTTTTTT
-	16	TRBV7-7	many	TRBJ2-5	CASSLVEAAMQETQYF	TGTGCTAGCAGCTTAGTGGAGGCAGCTATGCAAGAGACCCAGTACTTC
-	14	TRBV28	-	TRBJ1-3	CASSSSWTGNTIYF	TGTGCCAGCAGTTCCTCGTGGACGGGAAACACCATATATTTT
-	15	TRBV4-1	-	TRBJ2-1	CASSPTEGAYNEQFF	TGCGCCAGCAGCCCTACTGAAGGAGCCTACAATGAGCAGTTCTTC
-	16	TRBV9	-	TRBJ2-1	CASSVEGTRSYNEQFF	TGTGCCAGCAGCGTAGAGGGGACTCGCTCCTACAATGAGCAGTTCTTC
-	15	TRBV5-5	few	TRBJ1-2	CASSLYKGNADGYTF	TGTGCCAGCAGCTTGTACAAAGGGAACGCAGATGGCTACACCTTC
TRBD1	15	TRBV7-8	-	TRBJ2-5	CASSLGGQGHETQYF	TGTGCCAGCAGCTTAGGAGGACAGGGTCACGAGACCCAGTACTTC
-	11	TRBV12-3/TRBV12-4	many	TRBJ2-4	CASGRENIQYF	TGTGCCAGCGGCAGGGAAAACATTCAGTACTTC
TRBD1	14	TRBV7-6	few	TRBJ2-7	CASSPPDRAYEQYF	TGTGCCAGCAGCCCCCCGGACAGGGCCTACGAGCAGTACTTC
TRBD1	14	TRBV18	few	TRBJ1-5	CASSPDRDNQPQHF	TGTGCCAGCTCACCGGACAGGGACAATCAGCCCCAGCATTTT
-	16	TRBV20-1	-	TRBJ1-2	CSARDNYLEVAGGYTF	TGCAGTGCTAGAGATAACTATCTCGAGGTGGCGGGTGGCTACACCTTC
-	19	TRBV7-8	many	TRBJ2-1	CASSLAHTGTESSYNEQFF	TGTGCCAGCAGCTTAGCGCACACCGGGACGGAGAGCTCCTACAATGAGCAGTTCTTC
-	15	TRBV4-1	few	TRBJ2-1	CASSQYGGTYNEQFF	TGCGCCAGCAGCCAATACGGGGGCACCTACAATGAGCAGTTCTTC
-	14	TRBV7-9	many	TRBJ1-5	CASSSPGANQPQHF	TGTGCCAGCAGCTCCCCTGGGGCCAATCAGCCCCAGCATTTT
-	13	TRBV15	many	TRBJ1-1	CATSIAGNTEAFF	TGTGCCACCAGCATCGCTGGGAACACTGAAGCTTTCTTT
TRBD1	13	TRBV2	few	TRBJ1-2	CASPRTGDYGYTF	TGTGCCAGCCCACGGACAGGGGATTATGGCTACACCTTC
-	12	TRBV14	once	TRBJ1-2	CATSGFPYGYTF	TGTGCCACTTCAGGGTTCCCCTATGGCTACACCTTC
TRBD1	19	TRBV7-8	many	TRBJ1-2	CASSLARDSSPKANYGYTF	TGTGCCAGCAGCTTAGCCCGGGACAGCTCCCCGAAGGCTAACTATGGCTACACCTTC
TRBD2	15	TRBV6-6	-	TRBJ2-3	CASTQSSGGTDTQYF	TGTGCCAGCACACAAAGTAGCGGGGGCACAGATACGCAGTATTTT
-	12	TRBV14	-	TRBJ2-1	CASSQDPHEQFF	TGTGCCAGCAGCCAAGACCCCCATGAGCAGTTCTTC
TRBD2	16	TRBV12-3/TRBV12-4	-	TRBJ2-3	CASTLRRAGSTDTQYF	TGTGCCAGCACCTTAAGAAGAGCGGGGAGCACAGATACGCAGTATTTT
-	15	TRBV24-1	-	TRBJ2-1	CATSDPGDSYNEQFF	TGTGCCACCAGTGACCCAGGGGACTCCTACAATGAGCAGTTCTTC
TRBD1	14	TRBV7-9	many	TRBJ1-2	CASSALTGGLGYTF	TGTGCCAGCAGCGCCCTGACAGGGGGCTTGGGCTACACCTTC